These 15 T cell receptor beta chains were sequenced from one sample in a study of control samples from healthy donors and cancer patients. TCRdb keeps only in-frame clones here, not all; method: immunoSEQ multiplex PCR. The repertoire holds about 76,000 clones, with about nine tenths as singletons. Sequencing was done on a sample of PBMCs. These receptors originate from a woman aged 50 to 60 with colorectal cancer.

The genes are TRBV7-3 and TRBJ1-6, with 12 bases that match TRBD1. CDR3 size: 18 residues. Germline CDR1 reads SGHTA; CDR2 reads FQGTGA. After removal of 1 base from V and 10 bases from J, the junction contained 11 bases not matched to a gene. The CDR3 reads CASSLIRGTGGRQSPLHF. The CDR3 DNA reads as TGTGCCAGCAGCTTAATCCGAGGGACAGGGGGCCGACAATCACCCCTCCACTTT.

Concerning this clone: The sample carries other DNA sequences with the same CDR3. The CDR3 reads CASSLALGGGTGELFF. As DNA, the CDR3 is TGTGCCAGCAGCTTAGCGCTAGGGGGGGGGACCGGGGAGCTGTTTTTT. This rearrangement joins TRBV7-2 to TRBJ2-2; maybe TRBD2 (7 bases). Trimming removed 0 bases at V and 5 bases at J, with 13 bases between. The CDR3 loop spans 16 amino acids. Germline CDR1 and CDR2: SGHTA and FQGNSA. Based on the CDR3 plus reference TRBV7-2 and TRBJ2-2, the full variable domain is GAGVSQSPSNKVTEKGKDVELRCDPISGHTALYWYRQSLGQGLEFLIYFQGNSAPDKSGLPSDRFSAERTGGSVSTLTIQRTQQEDSAVYLCASSLALGGGTGELFFGEGSRLTVL.

The V and J genes are TRBV24-1 and TRBJ2-1; D unresolved. Between the trimmed V and J ends, which lost 4 bases and 8 bases, there was a span of 8 bases. This CDR3 comprises 12 residues. The germline CDR1 and CDR2 sequences are KGHDR and SFDVKD. The CDR3 DNA is TGTGCCACCAGTGACCGCATGGATGAGCAGTTCTTC. This translates into CATSDRMDEQFF.

The chain uses TRBV5-1 and TRBJ1-1; weak D call: TRBD1 (5 bases). Trimming removed 0 bases at V and 1 base at J, with 10 bases between. The CDR3 sequence is 15 residues long. Germline lookup yields CDR1 SGHRS and CDR2 YFSETQ. The CDR3 DNA sequence: TGCGCCAGCAGCTTGGGGGGCATTCGGAACACTGAAGCTTTCTTT. Encoded protein: CASSLGGIRNTEAFF.

The chain joins TRBV29-1 to TRBJ1-1; TRBD1 is a possible D gene (5 bases). The CDR3 is 15 amino acids. CDR1 is SQVTM, CDR2 ANQGSEA, per germline. V was clipped by 6 bases and J by 0 bases, with 17 bases between them. CDR3 DNA: TGCAGCGTCCTCTCGAGGGGAGGGGTGAACACTGAAGCTTTCTTT. Translating it yields CSVLSRGGVNTEAFF. The full variable domain, with the rest looked up from reference TRBV29-1 and TRBJ1-1, is SAVISQKPSRDICQRGTSLTIQCQVDSQVTMMFWYRQQPGQSLTLIATANQGSEATYESGFVIDKFPISRPNLTFSTLTVSNMSPEDSSIYLCSVLSRGGVNTEAFFGQGTRLTVV.

The chain carries TRBV28 and TRBJ1-5, with D unclear. The CDR3 totals 13 residues. Germline CDR1 and CDR2: MDHEN and SYDVKM. Trimming cost V 6 bases and J 5 bases, with 11 bases left between them. CDR3 nucleotides: TGTGCCAGCAGGGGAGGGTCAGATCAGCCCCAGCATTTT. This gives the protein CASRGGSDQPQHF.

The V and J genes are TRBV28 and TRBJ1-1; D is uncertain. The CDR3 is 12 residues long. Germline V lookup: CDR1 MDHEN, CDR2 SYDVKM. With 11 bases removed from V and 4 bases from J, the gap between germline ends came to 14 bases. This CDR3 is CACVTEGTEAFF. The CDR3 coding sequence is TGTGCCTGCGTTACGGAGGGCACTGAAGCTTTCTTT.

This chain uses TRBV4-2 with TRBJ1-5; no clear D. The V and J ends lost 0 bases and 4 bases respectively, with 7 bases between them. CDR1 is LGHNA and CDR2 is YNFKEQ in the germline V gene. The CDR3 loop spans 14 amino acids. The CDR3 bases are TGTGCCAGCAGCCAAGAATTAGGGAATCAGCCCCAGCATTTT. Translating it yields CASSQELGNQPQHF.

DNA of the CDR3: TGTGCCAGCAGAAGGACAGATAGTGGCTACACCTTC. It translates to CASRRTDSGYTF. The genes are TRBV6-6 and TRBJ1-2, with D maybe TRBD1 (6 bases). Germline CDR1 and CDR2: MNHNY and SVGAGI (reference sequence). V was clipped by 6 bases and J by 7 bases, with 12 bases between them. The CDR3 spans 12 residues.

The gene calls are TRBV7-8 and TRBJ2-5, with TRBD2 as a possible D gene (6 bases). Germline CDR1 and CDR2: SGHVS and FQNEAQ. The CDR3 contains 14 residues. The V and J ends lost 5 bases and 5 bases respectively, with 15 bases between them. CDR3 sequence: CASSPWEAWETQYF. The CDR3 DNA sequence: TGTGCCAGCAGCCCCTGGGAGGCGTGGGAGACCCAGTACTTC.

The CDR3 protein is CASSPDLCSNQPQHF. Written as DNA, the CDR3 is TGTGCCAGCAGCCCAGATTTGTGTAGCAATCAGCCCCAGCATTTT. The chain couples TRBV3-1 (or the pseudogene TRBV3-2) to TRBJ1-5; D remains unclear. This CDR3 is 15 amino acids long. The germline V gene encodes CDR1 LGHDT and CDR2 YNNKEL (reference sequence). The V end lost 4 bases, the J end lost 0 bases, and 10 bases lay between the germline ends.

The DNA for the CDR3 is TGTGCCAGCAGTTACGGTGGGGGAGGGACCACAGATACGCAGTATTTT. It specifies CASSYGGGGTTDTQYF. V is TRBV6-6 and J is TRBJ2-3; 7 positions match TRBD2. Germline-derived CDR1 and CDR2 are MNHNY and SVGAGI (reference sequence). CDR3 length: 16 amino acids. V was pared by 2 bases and J by 2 bases, with 7 bases of the junction left unmatched.

The chain combines TRBV7-2 with TRBJ1-2, with D hard to call. Germline values: CDR1 SGHTA, CDR2 FQGNSA. V lost 5 bases, J lost 8 bases, and 15 bases lay in between. The CDR3 runs 13 residues. CDR3 sequence reads: CASSLTLYAGYTF. DNA of the CDR3: TGTGCCAGCAGCCTAACTTTATACGCCGGCTACACCTTC.

This chain uses TRBV2 with TRBJ2-3, with D tentatively TRBD2 (5 bases). This CDR3 region has 13 residues. The germline gives CDR1 SNHLY, CDR2 FYNNEI. Trimming removed 10 bases at V and 8 bases at J, with 19 bases between. In nucleotides, the CDR3 is TGTGCCACCTCGGGGAATGGACGGGGTACGCAGTATTTT. Translating it yields CATSGNGRGTQYF.

This sequence joins TRBV6-1 and TRBJ2-2, with D unclear. CDR3 size: 16 residues. Trimming stripped 3 bases from V and 0 bases from J, with 11 bases between. The germline V gene encodes CDR1 MNHNS and CDR2 SASEGT. The CDR3 is CASSDIGPANTGELFF. The CDR3 coding sequence is TGTGCCAGCAGTGACATCGGCCCCGCGAACACCGGGGAGCTGTTTTTT.